The 11 T cell receptor beta chains reported below all come from one sample, sequenced in a study of CD8 T cells in ankylosing spondylitis. TCRdb itself ran the 5' RACE reads through MiXCR, one entry per CDR3 protein. The data contain about 190,000 distinct CDR3 sequences, under 15% of them seen just once; the ten biggest clones take up 9.5% to 11%. Input material: blood, either unsorted or a sorted T cell fraction (not recorded which). These receptors were taken from a female donor with ankylosing spondylitis or in good health (not recorded which).

This clonotype has ten or more counts. This rearrangement joins TRBV20-1 to TRBJ1-2; weak D call: TRBD1 (6 bases). The length of the CDR3 is 14 residues. Germline CDR1 is DFQATT and CDR2 is SNEGSKA (reference sequence). The germline V and J ends were trimmed by 1 base and 4 bases, with 13 bases remaining between them. CDR3 sequence reads: CSARVGQTTYGYTF. The CDR3 bases are TGCAGTGCTAGAGTAGGACAGACCACCTATGGCTACACCTTC.

In this sample, this clonotype turned up many times. V usage is TRBV27 and J usage is TRBJ2-5; D remains unclear. The ends were cut back, 4 bases at V and 2 bases at J, with 11 bases in the middle. The CDR3 extends over 14 amino acids. Germline V lookup: CDR1 MNHEY, CDR2 SMNVEV (reference sequence). In DNA form, the CDR3 reads TGTGCCAGCAGTTCCCAACGTGAGCAAGAGACCCAGTACTTC. Protein: CASSSQREQETQYF.

Ten or more counts support this clonotype. The CDR3 coding sequence is TGTGCCAGCAGCCTCTGGGGTAGCGGGAAATCGCGTGAGCAGTTCTTC. Its protein product is CASSLWGSGKSREQFF. The rearrangement links TRBV7-9 to TRBJ2-1, with TRBD2 matching 8 bases. Germline V lookup: CDR1 SEHNR, CDR2 FQNEAQ (reference sequence). The CDR3 consists of 16 residues. J was trimmed by 9 bases and V by 5 bases; bases with no gene match: 15.

Only a few counts were recorded for this clonotype. The CDR3 protein is CSVAGVTGMMGETQYF. For the CDR3, the DNA is TGCAGCGTTGCCGGCGTGACAGGGATGATGGGAGAGACCCAGTACTTC. The chain recombines TRBV29-1 with TRBJ2-5, with 7 nucleotides matching TRBD1. CDR1 SQVTM and CDR2 ANQGSEA come from the germline V gene. With 4 bases clipped from V and 4 bases from J, the junction kept 15 bases outside the gene matches. The CDR3 has 16 residues.

This clonotype showed up many times. The chain employs TRBV20-1 and TRBJ1-5, with 9 nucleotides matching TRBD1. Germline CDR1 reads DFQATT; CDR2 reads SNEGSKA (reference sequence). The CDR3 runs 12 residues. The CDR3 sequence: CSVDRGDQPQHF. The CDR3 DNA follows: TGCAGCGTGGACAGGGGAGATCAGCCCCAGCATTTT.

The chain carries TRBV5-1 and TRBJ1-1, with D perhaps TRBD1 (6 bases). Germline lookup yields CDR1 SGHRS and CDR2 YFSETQ. The CDR3 covers 15 residues. Trimming shortened V by 2 bases and J by 4 bases, and 15 bases separated the two germline ends. The CDR3 DNA reads TGCGCCAGCAGCTTTGACAGGTTCGGGATCACTGAAGCTTTCTTT. Translating it yields CASSFDRFGITEAFF.

Comment on this clonotype: With a much larger clone just one base away, this may be a read error. The CDR3 DNA reads TGTGCCAGCAGCCCATCAAGCAGGGGGTACCAAGAGACCCAGTACTTC. Its translation is CASSPSSRGYQETQYF. The chain is built from TRBV12-3 or TRBV12-4 and TRBJ2-5; 7 positions match TRBD1. The CDR3 sequence is 16 residues long. V gave up 6 bases and J gave up 0 bases; unmatched junction bases: 10.

This clonotype showed up many times. V and J are TRBV10-3 and TRBJ2-7, with unresolved D. Germline loops: CDR1 ENHRY, CDR2 SYGVKD. V was clipped by 6 bases and J by 3 bases, with 9 bases between them. CDR3 length: 12 residues. The CDR3 protein is CAISRSSYEQYF. Written as DNA, the CDR3 is TGTGCCATCAGCCGAAGCAGCTACGAGCAGTACTTC.

This clonotype was recorded at least ten times. The chain uses TRBV4-2 and TRBJ1-4; 8 bases are shared with TRBD1. V shed 0 bases and J 3 bases; nucleotides not matched to a gene: 6. This CDR3 region has 17 residues. CDR1 and CDR2 from the germline V gene are LGHNA and YNFKEQ. The CDR3 sequence is CASSQDTGTGPNEKLFF. The CDR3 nucleotides read TGTGCCAGCAGCCAAGATACGGGGACAGGCCCTAATGAAAAACTGTTTTTT.

Ten or more counts support this clonotype. This rearrangement joins TRBV6-2 or TRBV6-3 to TRBJ1-5; D not certain. Trimming removed 7 bases at V and 4 bases at J, with 11 bases between. This CDR3 contains 13 residues. Germline-derived CDR1 and CDR2 are MNHEY and SVGEGT. CDR3 sequence reads: CASTTTENQPQHF. The CDR3 DNA reads as TGTGCCAGCACCACGACGGAAAATCAGCCCCAGCATTTT.

In its sample, this clonotype was seen many times. A read error may account for a junction end that differs from germline. This sequence joins TRBV20-1 and TRBJ1-6, with unresolved D. The CDR3 has 8 residues. Germline V lookup: CDR1 DFQATT, CDR2 SNEGSKA (reference sequence). CDR3 coding DNA: TGCAGTGCCCAGACGGGAACCTTT. Its protein product is CSAQTGTF.